Listed below are T cell receptor beta chains from one sample, sequenced in a study of blood T cells in healthy people across ages. TCRdb called the 5' RACE reads again in MiXCR, with one record for every CDR3 protein. The sample consists of about 640,000 distinct CDR3 sequences, 40% to 45% of them appearing once. The sequenced sample consisted of blood. Receptor source: a man older than 75 in good health. Each CDR3 is given without its conserved first and last residue. Some rows have no size entry. The others give once, few or many, or a class for an expanded clone.

j_call: TRBJ2-1
v_call: TRBV20-1
clone_size: NA
cdr3_aa: SASALHNEQF

j_call: TRBJ2-5
v_call: TRBV20-1
clone_size: few
cdr3_aa: SAPPAGLAGGGETQY

j_call: TRBJ1-6
v_call: TRBV14
clone_size: many
cdr3_aa: ASSLAGYNSPLH

j_call: TRBJ2-1
v_call: TRBV4-3
clone_size: many
cdr3_aa: ASSQDRRGEQF

j_call: TRBJ2-7
v_call: TRBV28
clone_size: NA
cdr3_aa: ASRPGPSYEQY

j_call: TRBJ2-1
v_call: TRBV7-9
clone_size: NA
cdr3_aa: ASSLAGEGCEQF

j_call: TRBJ2-6
v_call: TRBV20-1
clone_size: NA
cdr3_aa: SAQRRNSGANVLT

j_call: NA
v_call: TRBV6-2/TRBV6-3
clone_size: NA
cdr3_aa: ASTLGPITYEQY

j_call: TRBJ2-3
v_call: TRBV5-1
clone_size: NA
cdr3_aa: AGSLGGQPGGRTDTQY

j_call: TRBJ2-5
v_call: TRBV4-2
clone_size: NA
cdr3_aa: ASSQQSSGGLETQY

j_call: TRBJ2-5
v_call: TRBV19
clone_size: NA
cdr3_aa: ASNKDTAGTQY

j_call: TRBJ2-7
v_call: TRBV28
clone_size: few
cdr3_aa: ASSFSGQGVDEQY

j_call: TRBJ1-2
v_call: TRBV20-1
clone_size: many
cdr3_aa: SARDYMGGYT

j_call: TRBJ2-3
v_call: TRBV29-1
clone_size: NA
cdr3_aa: SVEKETLLPQY

j_call: TRBJ2-3
v_call: TRBV14
clone_size: NA
cdr3_aa: ASSRLGQGGFTDTQY

j_call: TRBJ2-4
v_call: TRBV9
clone_size: NA
cdr3_aa: ASSPSIGLPNIQY

j_call: TRBJ1-2
v_call: TRBV7-2
clone_size: NA
cdr3_aa: ASRITGVNYGYT

j_call: TRBJ2-1
v_call: TRBV20-1
clone_size: NA
cdr3_aa: SARADTQQF

j_call: TRBJ2-1
v_call: TRBV7-9
clone_size: many
cdr3_aa: ASSSTRGEQF

j_call: TRBJ2-1
v_call: TRBV4-2
clone_size: NA
cdr3_aa: ASSPERDRAQYEQF

j_call: TRBJ2-4
v_call: TRBV12-3/TRBV12-4
clone_size: NA
cdr3_aa: ASSLSGGRSIQY

j_call: TRBJ2-1
v_call: TRBV6-5
clone_size: many
cdr3_aa: ASSSGTSVYGEQF

j_call: TRBJ2-1
v_call: TRBV15
clone_size: many
cdr3_aa: ATSVRVNNEQF

j_call: TRBJ2-1
v_call: TRBV29-1
clone_size: many
cdr3_aa: SVDLRGGNNEQF

j_call: TRBJ2-3
v_call: TRBV7-2
clone_size: NA
cdr3_aa: ASSLSRADTQY

j_call: TRBJ1-2
v_call: TRBV7-9
clone_size: few
cdr3_aa: ASSGEVPYGYT

j_call: TRBJ1-5
v_call: TRBV12-3/TRBV12-4
clone_size: few
cdr3_aa: ASSLSLGGGQPQH

j_call: TRBJ2-7
v_call: TRBV7-2
clone_size: few
cdr3_aa: ASSWTESRGNEQY

j_call: TRBJ1-2
v_call: TRBV7-3
clone_size: NA
cdr3_aa: ASSLNAGQGDYGYT

j_call: TRBJ2-7
v_call: TRBV2
clone_size: once
cdr3_aa: ASRRAGDGYEQY

j_call: TRBJ2-5
v_call: TRBV7-2
clone_size: few
cdr3_aa: ASTLAGKVETQY

j_call: TRBJ2-3
v_call: TRBV2
clone_size: NA
cdr3_aa: ASSEYRGRADTQY

j_call: TRBJ2-5
v_call: TRBV20-1
clone_size: many
cdr3_aa: SLIPGLRSEETQY

j_call: TRBJ2-5
v_call: TRBV12-3/TRBV12-4
clone_size: many
cdr3_aa: ASSGGETQY

j_call: TRBJ1-1
v_call: TRBV2
clone_size: NA
cdr3_aa: GAGRLNTEAF

j_call: TRBJ2-2
v_call: TRBV9
clone_size: NA
cdr3_aa: ASSVVRTPNTGELF

j_call: TRBJ2-3
v_call: TRBV29-1
clone_size: few
cdr3_aa: SAKRGGSTDTQY

j_call: TRBJ2-7
v_call: TRBV30
clone_size: NA
cdr3_aa: AWNPGSSYEQY

j_call: TRBJ2-7
v_call: TRBV5-6
clone_size: NA
cdr3_aa: ASSLRTGVSYEQY

j_call: TRBJ1-1
v_call: TRBV20-1
clone_size: NA
cdr3_aa: SAPINTEAF

j_call: TRBJ1-2
v_call: TRBV11-2
clone_size: NA
cdr3_aa: ASSLAGNDYSYT

j_call: TRBJ1-1
v_call: TRBV7-3
clone_size: many
cdr3_aa: ASSLGANTEAF

j_call: TRBJ2-7
v_call: TRBV7-2
clone_size: NA
cdr3_aa: ASSLSRDVYEQY

j_call: TRBJ1-5
v_call: TRBV30
clone_size: NA
cdr3_aa: AWTGQLNQPQH

j_call: TRBJ2-3
v_call: TRBV6-5
clone_size: NA
cdr3_aa: ASRPILAADTQY

j_call: TRBJ2-1
v_call: TRBV29-1
clone_size: NA
cdr3_aa: SVDRDRAYNEQF

j_call: TRBJ2-7
v_call: TRBV3-1
clone_size: many
cdr3_aa: ASSQSPAGNYEQY